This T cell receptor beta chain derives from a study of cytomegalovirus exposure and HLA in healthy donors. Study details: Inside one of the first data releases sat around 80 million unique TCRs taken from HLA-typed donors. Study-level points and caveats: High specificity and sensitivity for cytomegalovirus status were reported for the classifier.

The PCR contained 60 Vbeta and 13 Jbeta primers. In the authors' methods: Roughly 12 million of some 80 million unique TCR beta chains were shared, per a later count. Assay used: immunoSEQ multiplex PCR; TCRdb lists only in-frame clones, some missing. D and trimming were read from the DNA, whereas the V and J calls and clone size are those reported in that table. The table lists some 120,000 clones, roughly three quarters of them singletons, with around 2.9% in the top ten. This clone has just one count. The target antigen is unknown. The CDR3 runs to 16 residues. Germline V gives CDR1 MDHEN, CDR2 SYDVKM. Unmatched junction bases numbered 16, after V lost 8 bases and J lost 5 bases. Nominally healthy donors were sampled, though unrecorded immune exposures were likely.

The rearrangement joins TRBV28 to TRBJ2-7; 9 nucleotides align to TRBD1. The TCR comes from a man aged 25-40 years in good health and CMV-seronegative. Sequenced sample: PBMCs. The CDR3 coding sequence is TGTGCCAGCGAAGACGCACCGGGACAGGGCACCCACGAGCAGTACTTC. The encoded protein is CASEDAPGQGTHEQYF.